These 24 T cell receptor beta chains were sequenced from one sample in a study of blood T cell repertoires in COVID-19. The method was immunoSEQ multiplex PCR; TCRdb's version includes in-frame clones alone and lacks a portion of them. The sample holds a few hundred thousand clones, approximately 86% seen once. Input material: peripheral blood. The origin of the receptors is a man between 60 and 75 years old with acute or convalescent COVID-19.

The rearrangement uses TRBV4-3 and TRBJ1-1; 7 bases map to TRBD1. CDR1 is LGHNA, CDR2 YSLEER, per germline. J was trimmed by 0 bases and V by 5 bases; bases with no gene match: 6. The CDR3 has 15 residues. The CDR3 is CASSKGQSLNTEAFF. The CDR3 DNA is TGCGCCAGCAGCAAGGGACAGAGTTTGAACACTGAAGCTTTCTTT.

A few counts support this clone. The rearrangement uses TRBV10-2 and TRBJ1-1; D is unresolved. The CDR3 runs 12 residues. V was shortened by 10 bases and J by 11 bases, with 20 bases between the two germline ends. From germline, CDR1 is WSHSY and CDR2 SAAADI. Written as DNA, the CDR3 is TGCGCCACGCTAGACCTGTCCACTGGGGCTTTCTTT. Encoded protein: CATLDLSTGAFF.

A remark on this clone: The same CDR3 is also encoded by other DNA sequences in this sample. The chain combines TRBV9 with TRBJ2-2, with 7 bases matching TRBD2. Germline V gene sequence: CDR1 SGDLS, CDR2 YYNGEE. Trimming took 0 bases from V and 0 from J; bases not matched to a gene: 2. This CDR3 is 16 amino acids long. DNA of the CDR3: TGTGCCAGCAGCGTAGGAGCGGGGACGAACACCGGGGAGCTGTTTTTT. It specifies CASSVGAGTNTGELFF.

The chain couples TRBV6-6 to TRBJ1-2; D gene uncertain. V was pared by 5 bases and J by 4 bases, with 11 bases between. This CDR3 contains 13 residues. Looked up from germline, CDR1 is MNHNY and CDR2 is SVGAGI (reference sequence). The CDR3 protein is CASSPDMGYGYTF. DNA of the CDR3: TGTGCCAGCAGTCCCGACATGGGCTATGGCTACACCTTC.

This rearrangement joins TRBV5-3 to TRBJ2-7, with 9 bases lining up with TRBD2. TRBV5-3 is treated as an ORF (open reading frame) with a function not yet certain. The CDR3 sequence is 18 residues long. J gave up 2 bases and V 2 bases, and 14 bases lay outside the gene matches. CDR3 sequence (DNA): TGTGCCAGAAGCTTTCCCCGCCTGCGGAGCGGGGGGCCCTACGAGCAGTACTTC. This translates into CARSFPRLRSGGPYEQYF.

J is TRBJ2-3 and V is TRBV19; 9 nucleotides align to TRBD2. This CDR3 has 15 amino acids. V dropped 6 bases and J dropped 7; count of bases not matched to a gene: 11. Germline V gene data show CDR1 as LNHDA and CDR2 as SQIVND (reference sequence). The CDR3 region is CASRNPSGASNTQYF. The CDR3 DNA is TGTGCCAGTAGAAATCCTAGCGGGGCCTCGAATACGCAGTATTTT.

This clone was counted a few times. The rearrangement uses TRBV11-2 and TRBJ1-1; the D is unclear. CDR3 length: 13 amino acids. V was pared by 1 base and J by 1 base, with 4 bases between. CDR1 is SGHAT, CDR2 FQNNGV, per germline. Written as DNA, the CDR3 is TGTGCCAGCAGCTTAGGACAGAACACTGAAGCTTTCTTT. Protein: CASSLGQNTEAFF.

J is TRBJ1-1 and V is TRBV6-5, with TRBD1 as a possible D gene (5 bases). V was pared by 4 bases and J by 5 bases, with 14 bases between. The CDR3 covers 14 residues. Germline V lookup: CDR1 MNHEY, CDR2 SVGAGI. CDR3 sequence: CASSSWGGGTEAFF. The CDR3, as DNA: TGTGCCAGCAGTTCCTGGGGGGGAGGAACTGAAGCTTTCTTT.

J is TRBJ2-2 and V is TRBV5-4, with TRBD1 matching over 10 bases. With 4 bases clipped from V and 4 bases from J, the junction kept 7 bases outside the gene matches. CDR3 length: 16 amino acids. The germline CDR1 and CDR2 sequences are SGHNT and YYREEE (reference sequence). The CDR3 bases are TGTGCCAGCAGCAGGCGGGACAGGGGATTCACCGGGGAGCTGTTTTTT. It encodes CASSRRDRGFTGELFF.

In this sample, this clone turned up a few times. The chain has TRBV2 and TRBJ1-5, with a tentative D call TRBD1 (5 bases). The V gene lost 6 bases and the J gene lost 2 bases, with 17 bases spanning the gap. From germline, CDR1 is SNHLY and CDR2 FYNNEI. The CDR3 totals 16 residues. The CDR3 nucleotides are TGTGCCAGCAGACCTATGGGGGGTCCTGGCAATCAGCCCCAGCATTTT. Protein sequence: CASRPMGGPGNQPQHF.

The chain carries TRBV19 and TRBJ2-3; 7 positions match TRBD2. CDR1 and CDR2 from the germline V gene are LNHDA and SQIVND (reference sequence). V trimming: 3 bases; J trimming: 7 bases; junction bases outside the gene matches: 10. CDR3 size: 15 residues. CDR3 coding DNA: TGTGCCAGTAGTATCTCTATCCTAGCGGCGAATACGCAGTATTTT. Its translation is CASSISILAANTQYF.

The CDR3 DNA follows: TGTGCCAGACCGCCCGCCAGCTACGAGCAGTACTTC. Amino acids: CARPPASYEQYF. The rearrangement uses TRBV19 and TRBJ2-7; D is ambiguous. Germline loops: CDR1 LNHDA, CDR2 SQIVND (reference sequence). The CDR3 covers 12 residues. Trimming took off 9 bases at V and 3 bases at J, with 12 bases between the two ends.

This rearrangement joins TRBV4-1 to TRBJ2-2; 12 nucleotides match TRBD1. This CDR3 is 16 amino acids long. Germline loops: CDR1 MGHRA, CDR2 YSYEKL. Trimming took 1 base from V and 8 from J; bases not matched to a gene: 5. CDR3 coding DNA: TGCGCCAGCAGCCAAGCTGGGACAGGGGGCATGGGGGAGCTGTTTTTT. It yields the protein CASSQAGTGGMGELFF.

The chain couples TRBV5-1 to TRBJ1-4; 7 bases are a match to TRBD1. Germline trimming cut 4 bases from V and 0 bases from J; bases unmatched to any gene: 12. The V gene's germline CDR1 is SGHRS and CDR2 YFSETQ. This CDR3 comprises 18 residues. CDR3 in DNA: TGCGCCAGCAGCCCCCAACAGGGGAGGAGGGCAACTAATGAAAAACTGTTTTTT. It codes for CASSPQQGRRATNEKLFF.

CDR3 region: CASGFAGTGNNEQFF. CDR3 nucleotide sequence: TGTGCCAGCGGCTTTGCCGGGACAGGGAACAATGAGCAGTTCTTC. The chain couples TRBV6-5 to TRBJ2-1; 9 nucleotides match TRBD1. Germline CDR1 and CDR2: MNHEY and SVGAGI. V was pared by 8 bases and J by 5 bases, with 10 bases of the junction left unmatched. The CDR3 consists of 15 residues.

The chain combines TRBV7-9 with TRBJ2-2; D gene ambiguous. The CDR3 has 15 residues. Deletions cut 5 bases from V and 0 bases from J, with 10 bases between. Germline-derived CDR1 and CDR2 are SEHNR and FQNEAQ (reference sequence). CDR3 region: CASSPQSANTGELFF. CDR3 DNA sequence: TGTGCCAGCAGCCCCCAGAGCGCGAACACCGGGGAGCTGTTTTTT.

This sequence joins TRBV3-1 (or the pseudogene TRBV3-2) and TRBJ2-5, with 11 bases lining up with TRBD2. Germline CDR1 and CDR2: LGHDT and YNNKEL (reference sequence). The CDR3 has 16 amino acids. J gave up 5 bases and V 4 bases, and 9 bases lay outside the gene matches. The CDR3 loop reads CASSPGVAGGHETQYF. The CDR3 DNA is TGTGCCAGCAGCCCGGGGGTAGCGGGGGGGCACGAGACCCAGTACTTC.

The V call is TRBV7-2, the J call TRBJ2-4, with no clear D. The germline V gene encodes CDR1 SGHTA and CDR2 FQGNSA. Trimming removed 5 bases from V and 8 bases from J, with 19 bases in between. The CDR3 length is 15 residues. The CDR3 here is CASSPHGRPRDIQYF. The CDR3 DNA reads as TGTGCCAGCAGCCCCCACGGCAGGCCTCGTGACATTCAGTACTTC.

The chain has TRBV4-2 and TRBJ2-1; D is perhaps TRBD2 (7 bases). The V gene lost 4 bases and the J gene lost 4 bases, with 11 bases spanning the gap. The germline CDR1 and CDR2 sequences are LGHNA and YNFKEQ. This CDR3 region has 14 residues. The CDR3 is CASSPGGRYNEQFF. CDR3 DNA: TGTGCCAGCAGCCCGGGGGGCCGGTACAATGAGCAGTTCTTC.

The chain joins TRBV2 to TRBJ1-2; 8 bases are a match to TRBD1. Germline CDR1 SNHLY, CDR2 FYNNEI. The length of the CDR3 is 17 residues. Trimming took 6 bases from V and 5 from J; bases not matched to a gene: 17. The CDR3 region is CASSTDVAGTGDYGYTF. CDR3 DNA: TGTGCCAGCAGCACGGACGTTGCCGGGACAGGAGATTATGGCTACACCTTC.

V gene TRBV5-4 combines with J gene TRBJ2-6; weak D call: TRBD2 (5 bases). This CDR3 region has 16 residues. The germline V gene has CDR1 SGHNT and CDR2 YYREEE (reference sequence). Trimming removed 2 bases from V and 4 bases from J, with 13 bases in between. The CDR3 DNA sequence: TGTGCCAGCAGCTTTTATCTGGGAGCGGGGGCCAACGTCCTGACTTTC. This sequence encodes CASSFYLGAGANVLTF. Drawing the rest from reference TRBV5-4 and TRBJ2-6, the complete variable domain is ETGVTQSPTHLIKTRGQQVTLRCSSQSGHNTVSWYQQALGQGPQFIFQYYREEENGRGNFPPRFSGLQFPNYSSELNVNALELDDSALYLCASSFYLGAGANVLTFGAGSRLTVL.

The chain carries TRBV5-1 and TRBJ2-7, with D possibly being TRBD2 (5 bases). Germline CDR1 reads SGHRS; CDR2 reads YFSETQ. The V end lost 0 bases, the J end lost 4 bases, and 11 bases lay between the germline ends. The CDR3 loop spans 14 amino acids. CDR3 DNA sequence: TGCGCCAGCAGCTTGGGACTCCCGGGATACGAGCAGTACTTC. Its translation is CASSLGLPGYEQYF.

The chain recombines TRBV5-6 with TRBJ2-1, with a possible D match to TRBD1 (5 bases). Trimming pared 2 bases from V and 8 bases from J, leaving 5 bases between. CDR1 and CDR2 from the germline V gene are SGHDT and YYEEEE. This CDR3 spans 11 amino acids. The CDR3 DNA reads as TGTGCCAGCAGCTTCAGGGATGAGCAGTTCTTC. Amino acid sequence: CASSFRDEQFF.

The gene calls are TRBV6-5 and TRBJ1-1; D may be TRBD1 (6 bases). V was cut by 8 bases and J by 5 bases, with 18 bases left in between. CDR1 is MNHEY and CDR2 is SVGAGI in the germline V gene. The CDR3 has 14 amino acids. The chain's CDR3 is CASAHEGDETEAFF. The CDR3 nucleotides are TGTGCCAGCGCTCACGAGGGGGATGAAACTGAAGCTTTCTTT.